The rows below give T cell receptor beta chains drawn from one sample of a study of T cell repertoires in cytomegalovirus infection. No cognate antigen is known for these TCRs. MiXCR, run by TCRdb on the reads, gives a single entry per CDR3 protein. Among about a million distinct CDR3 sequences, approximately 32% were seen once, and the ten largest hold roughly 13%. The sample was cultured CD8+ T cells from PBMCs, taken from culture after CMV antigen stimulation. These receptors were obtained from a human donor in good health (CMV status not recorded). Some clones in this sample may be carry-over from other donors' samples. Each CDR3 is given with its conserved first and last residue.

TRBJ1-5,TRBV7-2,CASSPSSWTLGNQPQHF
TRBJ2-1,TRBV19,CASSIGRGPYNEQFF
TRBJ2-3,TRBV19,CASSIDFQSGRTDTQYF
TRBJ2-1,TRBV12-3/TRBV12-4,CATRLGPSSYNEQFF
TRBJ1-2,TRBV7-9,CASSFSGTYGYTF
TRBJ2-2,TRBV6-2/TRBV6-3,CASSLSRGTGNYANTGELFF
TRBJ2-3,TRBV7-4,CASNLGSPGADGGQYF
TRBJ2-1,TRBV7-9,CASSTRLEQFF
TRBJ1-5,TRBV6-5,CASRPTGRNQPQHF
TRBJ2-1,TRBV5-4,CASSLTGGKIDEQFF
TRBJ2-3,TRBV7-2,CASSLTGRTDTQYF
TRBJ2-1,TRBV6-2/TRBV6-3,CASSSHRDNEQFF
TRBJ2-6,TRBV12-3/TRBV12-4,CASRTRLGSGANVLTF
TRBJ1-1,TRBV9,CASSARTEAFF
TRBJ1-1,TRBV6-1,CASREGQGTEAFF
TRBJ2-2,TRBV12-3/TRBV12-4,CAQLRDNTGELFF
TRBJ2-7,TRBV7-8,CASSLPRHPYEQYF
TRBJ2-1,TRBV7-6,CASSPLVGGPGRSSYNEQFF
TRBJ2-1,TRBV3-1,CASSQEAGVSGGAPYNEQFF
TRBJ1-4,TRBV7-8,CASSQGAGPGEKLFF
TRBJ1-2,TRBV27,CASSPGRGTNYGYTF
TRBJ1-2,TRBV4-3,CASSQKDRSDYGYTF
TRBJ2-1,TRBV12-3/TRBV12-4,CASTIPGGNEQFF
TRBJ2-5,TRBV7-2,CASSSPSGQGKTQYF
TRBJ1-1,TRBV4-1,CASSIRSNTEAFF
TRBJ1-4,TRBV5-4,CASSFQRGTNEKLFF
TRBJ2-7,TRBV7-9,CASSLEGYSYEQYF
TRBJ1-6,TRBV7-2,CASSPTSYNSPLHF
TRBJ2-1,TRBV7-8,CASIGLGTSGGLGQFF
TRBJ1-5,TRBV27,CASSSRDSAKPQHF
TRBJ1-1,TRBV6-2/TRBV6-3,CASSPTSYTEAFF
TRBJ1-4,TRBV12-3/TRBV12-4,CASSFLTPRTNEKLFF
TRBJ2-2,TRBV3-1,CASSPTLGLGTGELFF
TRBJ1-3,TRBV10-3,CAISESMSQTVAGNTIYF
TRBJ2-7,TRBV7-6,CASSSPQQGWEQYF
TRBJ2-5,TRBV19,CASSMGAGGQETQYF
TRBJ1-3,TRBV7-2,CASSTFLGNTIYF
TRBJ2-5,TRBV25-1,CASSDWKAEETQYF
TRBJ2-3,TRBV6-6,CASSIRTSGGAKYF
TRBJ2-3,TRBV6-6,CASRDVDTQYF
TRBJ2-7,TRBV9,CASSVGLAGLSSYEQYF
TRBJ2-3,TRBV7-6,CASSLGDAGTDTQYF